These 29 T cell receptor beta chains came from one sample sequenced in a study of control samples from healthy donors and cancer patients (dated by TCRdb to 2019 to 2021). The library was produced with the immunoSEQ multiplex PCR assay. TCRdb limited this immuneACCESS table to in-frame rearrangements with V and J called. A share of clones is missing; checked studies link under half to unresolved V genes, and the rest is unexplained. This sample is represented by nearly 40,000 clones; about 90% of them were singletons. The ten largest account for less than 4.5% of the sample. Sequences were obtained from blood. The source is a woman aged 45-65 years in good health.

CDR3 in DNA: TGCGCCAGCAGCTCCGACAATAGAACTAGCGGGGGGGCCCCACAAGAGACCCAGTACTTC. It is translated as CASSSDNRTSGGAPQETQYF. The V gene is TRBV5-1, the J gene TRBJ2-5, with TRBD2 matching over 13 bases. Germline V gives CDR1 SGHRS, CDR2 YFSETQ. CDR3 length: 20 residues. V shed 3 bases, J shed 2 bases, and the junction held 16 bases outside the gene matches.

The count of this clone is one. The V gene is TRBV12-3 or TRBV12-4, the J gene TRBJ2-6; D may correspond to TRBD1 or TRBD2 (5 bases each). The V end was cut by 5 bases, the J end by 18 bases, with 17 bases between. The CDR3 loop spans 12 amino acids. The CDR3 protein is CASSRDGLFPTF. CDR3 in DNA: TGTGCCAGCAGTAGGGACGGACTCTTCCCGACTTTC.

The chain carries TRBV5-6 and TRBJ1-5, with unresolved D. In germline, CDR1 is SGHDT, CDR2 YYEEEE. V shed 1 base and J shed 4 bases, with 3 bases lying between them. The CDR3 extends over 12 amino acids. The CDR3 sequence is CASSLRNQPQHF. The CDR3, as DNA: TGTGCCAGCAGCTTGAGGAATCAGCCCCAGCATTTT.

The V gene is TRBV14, the J gene TRBJ1-1; TRBD1 agrees at 7 bases. This CDR3 comprises 15 residues. Trimming cost V 2 bases and J 3 bases; bases outside gene matches: 6. Germline values: CDR1 SGHDN, CDR2 FVKESK. CDR3: CASSQTGDRYTEAFF. The CDR3 nucleotides read TGTGCCAGCAGCCAAACAGGGGACAGATACACTGAAGCTTTCTTT.

The rearrangement uses TRBV3-1 (or the pseudogene TRBV3-2) and TRBJ1-1, with a weak D call TRBD1 (5 bases). This CDR3 is built from 17 residues. Germline CDR1 LGHDT, CDR2 YNNKEL (reference sequence). Deletions cut 0 bases from V and 4 bases from J, with 18 bases between. The CDR3 nucleotides are TGTGCCAGCAGCCAAGATCGGGAGAGGGGTGTGGGCACTGAAGCTTTCTTT. Protein: CASSQDRERGVGTEAFF.

V usage is TRBV5-4 and J usage is TRBJ1-6; possibly TRBD1 for D (5 bases). The CDR3 totals 15 residues. Germline values: CDR1 SGHNT, CDR2 YYREEE (reference sequence). V lost 4 bases and J 7 bases, leaving 15 bases between the germline ends. CDR3 nucleotides: TGTGCCAGCAGCGGGGGGGTCGCCGGAAATTCACCCCTCCACTTT. As protein: CASSGGVAGNSPLHF.

This clone was counted a single time. The CDR3 nucleotides are TGTGCCAGCTCAGCCGGGACAGGGCTCTATGGCTACACCTTC. Encoded protein: CASSAGTGLYGYTF. The chain combines TRBV18 with TRBJ1-2, with 9 nucleotides matching TRBD1. V was clipped by 5 bases and J by 4 bases; unmatched bases: 5. Per germline, CDR1 KGHSH and CDR2 LQKENI. The CDR3 has 14 amino acids.

V is TRBV30 and J is TRBJ2-1, with 8 bases identical to TRBD2. The CDR3 consists of 13 residues. Germline loops: CDR1 GTSNPN, CDR2 SVGIG (reference sequence). V shed 7 bases and J 4 bases; nucleotides not matched to a gene: 6. The DNA of the CDR3 is TGTGCCTTCGCGGGGGGAGGGTACAATGAGCAGTTCTTC. Translated: CAFAGGGYNEQFF.

This sequence joins TRBV5-1 and TRBJ2-1; D is unclear. The V gene's germline CDR1 is SGHRS and CDR2 YFSETQ. V lost 4 bases and J lost 9, with 20 bases in between. The CDR3 contains 15 residues. The CDR3 loop is CASSTPWTSSGEQFF. The DNA of the CDR3 is TGCGCCAGCAGCACCCCCTGGACCAGTTCAGGTGAGCAGTTCTTC.

The rearrangement uses TRBV28 and TRBJ1-1; D is possibly TRBD1 (5 bases). There are 14 residues in the CDR3. Trimming removed 3 bases from V and 0 bases from J, with 8 bases in between. From germline, CDR1 is MDHEN and CDR2 SYDVKM. The CDR3 sequence: CASSLAGMNTEAFF. The CDR3 region has the DNA TGTGCCAGCAGTTTGGCAGGGATGAACACTGAAGCTTTCTTT.

The CDR3, as DNA: TGTGCCACCAGCAGAGATGAGGACGAGCAGTACTTC. Its protein product is CATSRDEDEQYF. The rearrangement joins TRBV15 to TRBJ2-7; D unclear. This CDR3 has 12 residues. The germline V gene has CDR1 LNHNV and CDR2 YYDKDF (reference sequence). Trimming took 0 bases from V and 5 from J, leaving 5 bases between them.

CDR3 sequence (DNA): TGTGCCAGCAGCTTAAAAGGGACAGGGACCACTGAAGCTTTCTTT. This gives the protein CASSLKGTGTTEAFF. V gene TRBV7-3 combines with J gene TRBJ1-1, with TRBD1 matching 9 bases. The CDR3 totals 15 residues. After removal of 1 base from V and 4 bases from J, the junction contained 4 bases not matched to a gene. The germline V gene encodes CDR1 SGHTA and CDR2 FQGTGA.

This sequence joins TRBV10-3 and TRBJ2-1, with unresolved D. The CDR3 covers 13 residues. The V end was cut by 5 bases, the J end by 6 bases, with 11 bases between. CDR1 and CDR2 (germline): ENHRY, SYGVKD. The CDR3 DNA reads TGTGCCATCAGTCCCGCGACGTCCAATGAGCAGTTCTTC. Amino acids: CAISPATSNEQFF.

The genes are TRBV9 and TRBJ2-3; D is perhaps TRBD1 (6 bases). The CDR3 extends over 15 amino acids. V was pared by 3 bases and J by 10 bases, with 21 bases between. Germline V gene sequence: CDR1 SGDLS, CDR2 YYNGEE. This chain's CDR3 is CASSATGRNEGAQYF. The CDR3 coding sequence is TGTGCCAGCAGCGCAACAGGGAGAAACGAGGGGGCGCAGTATTTT.

V gene TRBV11-2 combines with J gene TRBJ1-1; no clear D gene. Between the trimmed V and J ends, which lost 1 base and 0 bases, there was a span of 6 bases. The germline V gene encodes CDR1 SGHAT and CDR2 FQNNGV. There are 14 residues in the CDR3. DNA for the CDR3: TGTGCCAGCAGCTTAGTTGGGGTGAACACTGAAGCTTTCTTT. This sequence encodes CASSLVGVNTEAFF.

The V gene is TRBV19, the J gene TRBJ1-1; 7 bases align to TRBD1. V trimming: 6 bases; J trimming: 5 bases; junction bases outside the gene matches: 9. The germline gives CDR1 LNHDA, CDR2 SQIVND (reference sequence). This CDR3 spans 14 amino acids. The CDR3 spells CASRRITGVTEAFF. The CDR3 DNA reads as TGTGCCAGTAGGAGGATAACAGGGGTGACTGAAGCTTTCTTT.

The rearrangement links TRBV5-6 to TRBJ1-2; D is perhaps TRBD1 (5 bases). Germline-derived CDR1 and CDR2 are SGHDT and YYEEEE. V was cut by 5 bases and J by 8 bases, with 19 bases left in between. The CDR3 consists of 14 residues. The CDR3 region is CASSLGGGALGYTF. In nucleotides, the CDR3 is TGTGCCAGCAGTCTCGGTGGTGGGGCCCTAGGCTACACCTTC.

A note on this clone: Compared with germline, one end of the junction differs, possibly owing to a read error. The chain uses TRBV5-6 and TRBJ2-2, with TRBD2 matching over 12 bases. Germline V lookup: CDR1 SGHDT, CDR2 YYEEEE. This CDR3 contains 17 residues. The CDR3 nucleotides are TGTGCCAGCAGCGCCGGACCACTAGCGGGGGGCACCCGGGAGCTGTTTTTT. Its translation is CASSAGPLAGGTRELFF. Full variable domain (outside the CDR3, taken from reference TRBV5-6 and TRBJ2-2): DAGVTQSPTHLIKTRGQQVTLRCSPKSGHDTVSWYQQALGQGPQFIFQYYEEEERQRGNFPDRFSGHQFPNYSSELNVNALLLGDSALYLCASSAGPLAGGTRELFFGEGSRLTVL.

The V gene is TRBV12-3 or TRBV12-4, the J gene TRBJ1-5; perhaps TRBD1 as D (5 bases). This CDR3 spans 12 amino acids. The V end lost 2 bases, the J end lost 12 bases, and 11 bases lay between the germline ends. The CDR3 is CASSLSGTDQHF. CDR3 DNA: TGTGCCAGCAGTTTAAGCGGGACGGACCAGCATTTT.

The J gene is TRBJ1-1, the V gene TRBV24-1; D is uncertain. Germline CDR1 and CDR2: KGHDR and SFDVKD. The CDR3 is made up of 15 amino acids. Trimming removed 4 bases at V and 1 base at J, with 12 bases between. The CDR3 nucleotides are TGTGCCACCAGTGAACGAACGACAAGGAACACTGAAGCTTTCTTT. Amino acids: CATSERTTRNTEAFF.

This chain uses TRBV5-4 with TRBJ2-3; 8 bases map to TRBD2. Germline assignment: CDR1 SGHNT and CDR2 YYREEE (reference sequence). This CDR3 has 15 amino acids. Unmatched junction bases numbered 2, after V lost 2 bases and J lost 0 bases. The CDR3 is CASSFGGGSTDTQYF. Written as DNA, the CDR3 is TGTGCCAGCAGCTTCGGCGGGGGGAGCACAGATACGCAGTATTTT. The full variable domain, rest sourced from reference TRBV5-4 and TRBJ2-3, is ETGVTQSPTHLIKTRGQQVTLRCSSQSGHNTVSWYQQALGQGPQFIFQYYREEENGRGNFPPRFSGLQFPNYSSELNVNALELDDSALYLCASSFGGGSTDTQYFGPGTRLTVL.

J is TRBJ1-6 and V is TRBV7-2, with 8 bases matching TRBD1. Germline V gene sequence: CDR1 SGHTA, CDR2 FQGNSA. V dropped 7 bases and J dropped 8; count of bases not matched to a gene: 7. The CDR3 sequence is 14 residues long. This CDR3 is CASTPGGFDSPLHF. The CDR3, as DNA: TGTGCCAGCACCCCAGGGGGCTTTGATTCACCCCTCCACTTT.

This chain joins TRBV6-6 and TRBJ1-5; D unclear. The CDR3 covers 14 residues. CDR1 and CDR2 from the germline V gene are MNHNY and SVGAGI (reference sequence). Trimming stripped 7 bases from V and 7 bases from J, with 17 bases between. Here the CDR3 reads CASTAFGEGQPQHF. The CDR3 bases are TGTGCCAGCACCGCATTTGGGGAGGGACAGCCCCAGCATTTT.

The chain recombines TRBV4-3 with TRBJ2-1; weak D call: TRBD2 (6 bases). Germline values: CDR1 LGHNA, CDR2 YSLEER. This CDR3 has 16 residues. V lost 5 bases and J lost 5, with 19 bases in between. The DNA of the CDR3 is TGCGCCAGCAGCTCCCTGAATAGCGGTTCAAACAATGAGCAGTTCTTC. The encoded protein is CASSSLNSGSNNEQFF.

This chain links TRBV15 with TRBJ2-3, with 8 bases that match TRBD2. Germline V gene data show CDR1 as LNHNV and CDR2 as YYDKDF (reference sequence). The V segment lost 8 bases and the J segment 2 bases; nucleotides outside the gene matches: 6. The CDR3 contains 14 residues. CDR3 sequence reads: CATGTRDHTDTQYF. The CDR3 bases are TGTGCCACCGGGACTAGGGACCACACAGATACGCAGTATTTT. Using reference TRBV15 and TRBJ2-3 for the parts outside the CDR3, the full variable domain is DAMVIQNPRYQVTQFGKPVTLSCSQTLNHNVMYWYQQKSSQAPKLLFHYYDKDFNNEADTPDNFQSRRPNTSFCFLDIRSPGLGDTAMYLCATGTRDHTDTQYFGPGTRLTVL.

This sequence joins TRBV2 and TRBJ1-5, with D perhaps matching TRBD1 (5 bases). Germline V gene sequence: CDR1 SNHLY, CDR2 FYNNEI. V was pared by 3 bases and J by 8 bases, with 11 bases between. This CDR3 has 13 amino acids. CDR3 bases: TGTGCCAGCAGTGACGCAGGGAAGAAGCCCCAGCATTTT. Its translation: CASSDAGKKPQHF.

The chain recombines TRBV5-5 with TRBJ1-4, with D hard to call. Trimming took 0 bases from V and 0 from J, leaving 12 bases between them. Per the germline V gene, CDR1 is SGHKS and CDR2 is YYEKEE (reference sequence). The length of the CDR3 is 17 residues. DNA of the CDR3: TGTGCCAGCAGCTTGGGCAGGTCCCCTGCAACTAATGAAAAACTGTTTTTT. This translates into CASSLGRSPATNEKLFF.

CDR3 bases: TGTGCCAGCAGTTTAGGTCAATACACTGAAGCTTTCTTT. As protein: CASSLGQYTEAFF. The chain carries TRBV27 and TRBJ1-1; no reliable D call. CDR3 length: 13 amino acids. CDR1 is MNHEY and CDR2 is SMNVEV in the germline V gene (reference sequence). The V end lost 2 bases, the J end lost 3 bases, and 7 bases lay between the germline ends.

This sequence joins TRBV20-1 and TRBJ1-5, with D perhaps TRBD1 (6 bases). With 3 bases removed from V and 7 bases from J, the gap between germline ends came to 25 bases. Germline V gene lookup returns CDR1 DFQATT and CDR2 SNEGSKA (reference sequence). The CDR3 is 17 residues long. The DNA of the CDR3 is TGCAGTGCTAGTTCCCATTTACAGGGTCCCGCCCGCCAGCCCCAGCATTTT. Translation gives CSASSHLQGPARQPQHF.